This TCR beta chain stems from a study of shared clonotypes between healthy human individuals. Study-level findings and limits: For naive CD4 cells, approximately 4.8% of clonotypes were shared across a few donors. Depth was large, yet rarefaction showed that sorted-subset sequencing was incomplete. Shared clonotypes across all four donors exceeded non-shared ones in generation probability.

The data were produced by immunoSEQ multiplex PCR, yet TCRdb's version contains in-frame clones alone and is incomplete. The sample has about 1 million clones; about 75% are singletons. Concerning this clone: Its specificity is not known.

CDR1 and CDR2 (germline): MNHEY, SVGAGI. The germline V and J ends were trimmed by 2 bases and 3 bases, with 10 bases remaining between them. CDR3 size: 14 residues. This TCR was sampled from a man younger than 30 in good health. This rearrangement joins TRBV6-5 to TRBJ1-2; D possibly corresponds to TRBD1 (6 bases). Material: memory CD4+ T cells sorted from blood. The subset: CD45RA-negative fraction. The CDR3 nucleotides are TGTGCCAGCAGTTACCAAAGGGGGGACTATGGCTACACCTTC. This gives the protein CASSYQRGDYGYTF.